The T cell receptor beta chain under discussion was sequenced for a study of Ad26.COV2.S vaccination and SARS-CoV-2 variants. Treatment meaning: 19 received Ad26.COV2.S at low or high dose, single or two shots; 5 received placebo; per-sample allocation not given. Repertoires come from day 63 after the first vaccine or placebo injection. TCRdb's copy holds only in-frame clones and misses some; the assay was immunoSEQ multiplex PCR. The table records roughly 420,000 clones, roughly 90% of them present only once. The CDR3 loop spans 14 amino acids. The V end was cut by 0 bases, the J end by 8 bases, with 11 bases between. In germline, CDR1 is LGHNA, CDR2 YSLEER.

This chain connects TRBV4-3 to TRBJ2-1, with TRBD2 as a possible D gene (5 bases). Sample: peripheral blood, taken in a trial of Ad26.COV2.S vaccine versus placebo. The receptor comes from a person aged 18-60 years who received the Ad26.COV2.S COVID-19 vaccine or a placebo. In DNA, the CDR3 is TGCGCCAGCAGCCAAGATCCCGGGGTGCATGAGCAGTTCTTC. This translates into CASSQDPGVHEQFF.